A selection of T cell receptor beta chains follows, all from one sample in a study of blood T cell repertoires in COVID-19. Using immunoSEQ multiplex PCR, the repertoire was profiled, and TCRdb retains in-frame clones only, with some absent. The table lists approximately 300,000 clones, over 75% of them singletons. Sample: PBMCs or T cells enriched from blood (not recorded which). The receptors derive from a man aged 30 to 39 who had recovered from COVID-19. Each CDR3 is given with its conserved first and last residue. The D gene is left open where the match is weak. Clone size is stated in some rows and not others, as once, few, many or a class when expanded.

clone size | J gene | D gene | V gene | CDR3 protein | CDR3 DNA
many | TRBJ1-3 | TRBD1 | TRBV19 | CASSIGNPGQANTIYF | TGTGCCAGTAGTATAGGCAATCCGGGACAGGCCAACACCATATATTTT
once | TRBJ2-5 | TRBD1 | TRBV24-1 | CATSDPGTARRETQYF | TGTGCCACCAGTGATCCAGGGACAGCCAGAAGGGAGACCCAGTACTTC
NA | TRBJ1-4 | TRBD1 | TRBV11-2 | CASSFYRGGDEKLFF | TGTGCCAGCAGCTTTTACAGGGGTGGAGATGAAAAACTGTTTTTT
NA | TRBJ1-2 | NA | TRBV7-9 | CASSLGGGADYGYTF | TGTGCCAGCAGCTTAGGTGGGGGCGCAGACTATGGCTACACCTTC
NA | TRBJ1-1 | TRBD1 | TRBV2 | CASSKGTGAVGNTEAFF | TGTGCCAGCAGCAAGGGGACAGGGGCGGTAGGGAACACTGAAGCTTTCTTT
NA | TRBJ1-6 | NA | TRBV27 | CASSYREISYNSPLHF | TGTGCCAGCAGTTATCGGGAGATCTCCTATAATTCACCCCTCCACTTT
NA | TRBJ1-2 | NA | TRBV25-1 | CASSQLDGRGYTF | TGTGCCAGCAGTCAACTAGATGGTAGGGGCTACACCTTC
NA | TRBJ2-7 | NA | TRBV7-4 | CASSLGSRVYEQYF | TGTGCCAGCAGCTTGGGGTCCAGGGTCTACGAGCAGTACTTC
NA | TRBJ2-5 | TRBD1 | TRBV27 | CASSTPTGVETQYF | TGTGCCAGCAGTACCCCGACAGGGGTGGAGACCCAGTACTTC
NA | TRBJ1-1 | NA | TRBV4-1 | CASSQDWERVYTEAFF | TGCGCCAGCAGCCAAGACTGGGAGAGGGTATACACTGAAGCTTTCTTT
NA | TRBJ1-2 | NA | TRBV28 | CASSLEGIGQAWGYGYTF | TGTGCCAGCAGTTTAGAAGGGATAGGACAAGCCTGGGGCTATGGCTACACCTTC
NA | TRBJ2-1 | TRBD1 | TRBV19 | CASGGTGIEQFF | TGTGCCAGTGGGGGGACAGGGATTGAGCAGTTCTTC
NA | TRBJ2-2 | NA | TRBV15 | CATSAGQLVVAGELFF | TGTGCCACCTCAGCCGGACAGCTCGTGGTCGCCGGGGAGCTGTTTTTT
once | TRBJ2-7 | TRBD1 | TRBV5-8 | CASSAGTGIEQYF | TGTGCCAGCAGCGCCGGGACAGGGATCGAGCAGTACTTC
NA | TRBJ2-3 | NA | TRBV24-1 | CATSFRDTPTDTQYF | TGTGCCACCAGTTTCCGGGACACACCCACAGATACGCAGTATTTT
NA | TRBJ1-6 | NA | TRBV7-8 | CASSFSNSPLHF | TGTGCCAGCAGCTTCAGTAATTCACCCCTCCACTTT
NA | TRBJ2-4 | NA | TRBV28 | CASSLQVAKNIQYF | TGTGCCAGCAGCTTACAGGTAGCCAAAAACATTCAGTACTTC
NA | TRBJ1-1 | TRBD1 | TRBV14 | CASSRQIPRGRTEAFF | TGTGCCAGCAGCCGACAAATACCCAGGGGGCGGACTGAAGCTTTCTTT
few | TRBJ1-1 | TRBD1 | TRBV7-9 | CASSHRDRGRTEAFF | TGTGCCAGCAGTCACCGGGACAGGGGTAGAACTGAAGCTTTCTTT
NA | TRBJ2-3 | NA | TRBV11-1 | CASSLALGGLDTQYF | TGTGCCAGCAGCTTAGCGCTGGGGGGGCTAGATACGCAGTATTTT
once | TRBJ2-1 | TRBD2 | TRBV5-1 | CASSAPGLYNEQFF | TGCGCCAGCAGCGCCCCGGGACTATACAATGAGCAGTTCTTC
NA | TRBJ2-3 | TRBD2 | TRBV27 | CASTDNPVLAGVLGDTQYF | TGTGCCAGCACCGATAATCCCGTATTAGCGGGGGTCCTTGGGGATACGCAGTATTTT
many | TRBJ1-6 | TRBD1 | TRBV30 | CAWSVLGTDNSPLHF | TGTGCCTGGAGTGTACTCGGGACAGATAATTCACCCCTCCACTTT
NA | TRBJ1-2 | TRBD1 | TRBV11-2 | CASSFTGQGNGYTF | TGTGCCAGCAGCTTTACGGGACAGGGAAACGGCTACACCTTC
NA | TRBJ2-7 | NA | TRBV3-1/TRBV3-2 | CASSQGGPGVEYF | TGTGCCAGCAGCCAAGGGGGCCCAGGGGTGGAGTACTTC
NA | TRBJ2-3 | NA | TRBV5-4 | CASRLTGGGTDTQYF | TGTGCCAGCAGACTGACAGGTGGGGGCACAGATACGCAGTATTTT
NA | TRBJ2-4 | TRBD2 | TRBV3-1/TRBV3-2 | CASRGGGAAKNIQYF | TGTGCCAGCAGAGGCGGGGGGGCAGCCAAAAACATTCAGTACTTC
NA | TRBJ2-7 | TRBD1 | TRBV18 | CASSPPTGWNEQYF | TGTGCCAGCTCACCACCGACAGGGTGGAACGAGCAGTACTTC
NA | TRBJ2-3 | TRBD2 | TRBV4-1 | CASSHSAGTSSSTDTQYF | TGCGCCAGCAGCCACTCCGCGGGGACTAGCTCCAGCACAGATACGCAGTATTTT
NA | TRBJ1-6 | NA | TRBV3-1/TRBV3-2 | CASSLRENNSPLHF | TGTGCCAGCAGCCTCCGGGAGAATAATTCACCCCTCCACTTT
NA | TRBJ1-6 | NA | TRBV5-6 | CASSSLSGPLHF | TGTGCCAGCAGCTCCCTCAGCGGACCCCTCCACTTT
few | TRBJ1-2 | NA | TRBV28 | CASSRVREKTF | TGTGCCAGCAGTCGGGTCAGGGAAAAGACCTTC
NA | TRBJ2-5 | TRBD2 | TRBV4-2 | CASSQVWGLVGETQYF | TGTGCCAGCAGCCAAGTATGGGGACTAGTAGGAGAGACCCAGTACTTC
once | TRBJ1-5 | NA | TRBV7-8 | CASSLAQFNQPQHF | TGTGCCAGCAGCTTAGCTCAGTTTAATCAGCCCCAGCATTTT
NA | TRBJ2-5 | TRBD2 | TRBV24-1 | CATSDPAAGVGETQYF | TGTGCCACCAGTGACCCGGCCGCGGGGGTTGGAGAGACCCAGTACTTC
once | TRBJ1-6 | NA | TRBV3-1/TRBV3-2 | CASTGLSSYNSPLHF | TGTGCCAGCACCGGACTAAGCTCCTATAATTCACCCCTCCACTTT
NA | TRBJ2-3 | TRBD2 | TRBV7-6 | CASSPQLAGGSTDTQYF | TGTGCCAGCAGCCCCCAACTAGCGGGGGGTAGCACAGATACGCAGTATTTT
NA | TRBJ1-2 | TRBD1 | TRBV5-1 | CASSPISAGGVNGYTF | TGCGCCAGCAGCCCCATTTCGGCAGGGGGCGTGAATGGCTACACCTTC
NA | TRBJ2-1 | NA | TRBV4-1 | CASSQVTTQGGTYNEQFF | TGCGCCAGCAGCCAAGTCACCACCCAGGGCGGGACGTACAATGAGCAGTTCTTC
NA | TRBJ2-5 | NA | TRBV21-1 | CASNTWGENLAGGQETQYF | TGTGCCAGCAACACGTGGGGGGAGAACCTAGCGGGAGGGCAAGAGACCCAGTACTTC